This TCR beta chain was identified during a study of control samples from healthy donors and cancer patients. Measured with immunoSEQ multiplex PCR; TCRdb has only the in-frame clones, and not every one. The data show 260,000 or so clones, with about 80% seen just once and 10% to 15% held by the top ten. The CDR3 spans 13 residues. The germline gives CDR1 MNHNY, CDR2 SVGAGI (reference sequence). V was clipped by 2 bases and J by 2 bases, with 6 bases between them. This TCR was sampled from a woman aged 55 to 70 with lung cancer. The rearrangement links TRBV6-6 to TRBJ1-1; D uncertain. The sequenced material came from PBMCs. Written as DNA, the CDR3 is TGTGCCAGCAGTTACGGGCGAAACACTGAAGCTTTCTTT. Amino acid sequence: CASSYGRNTEAFF.